This is a list of T cell receptor beta chains from one sample in a study of siplizumab effects on memory and regulatory T cells. Here immunoSEQ multiplex PCR was the method, and the copy in TCRdb shows in-frame clones only, minus some. The repertoire holds about 98,000 clones, with about 94% as singletons. Input material: CD4+ T cells sorted from blood. The receptor source for this set is a human donor in good health. Each CDR3 is given with its conserved first and last residue. Each record gives: J gene, V gene, D gene, clone size, CDR3 protein, CDR3 DNA. The D gene is left open where the match is weak. Some rows mark clone size as missing; the rest say once, few, many or name a class of expanded clone.

>TRBJ1-4|TRBV14|NA|NA
CASSQRLREEKLFF
TGTGCCAGCAGCCAAAGACTGCGGGAAGAAAAACTGTTTTTT
>TRBJ2-1|TRBV11-1|TRBD1|NA
CASTPPGTGPYNEQFF
TGTGCCAGCACCCCCCCAGGGACAGGACCTTACAATGAGCAGTTCTTC
>TRBJ2-6|TRBV7-3|TRBD1|NA
CARRHDRVGANVLTF
TGTGCCAGACGTCACGACAGGGTCGGGGCCAACGTCCTGACTTTC
>TRBJ2-1|TRBV11-1|NA|NA
CASRELGLRDEQFF
TGTGCCAGCAGGGAATTGGGACTGCGGGATGAGCAGTTCTTC
>TRBJ1-3|TRBV6-6|NA|NA
CASRDRHTIYF
TGTGCCAGCAGGGACAGACACACCATATATTTT
>TRBJ2-2|TRBV5-5|TRBD1|NA
CASRPGQGTGELFF
TGTGCCAGCCGCCCGGGACAGGGGACCGGGGAGCTGTTTTTT
>TRBJ1-2|TRBV5-6|NA|NA
CASSLERSPTGKQYGYTF
TGTGCCAGCAGCTTGGAAAGGTCCCCGACAGGAAAACAGTATGGCTACACCTTC
>TRBJ2-1|TRBV5-1|TRBD2|NA
CASSPGLAGVHNEQFF
TGCGCCAGCAGCCCGGGACTAGCGGGAGTGCACAATGAGCAGTTCTTC
>TRBJ1-1|TRBV29-1|NA|NA
CSGETVNTEAFF
TGCAGCGGGGAGACAGTGAACACTGAAGCTTTCTTT
>TRBJ1-1|TRBV10-3|NA|NA
CAISESPGTVTEAFF
TGTGCCATCAGTGAGTCACCGGGGACGGTCACTGAAGCTTTCTTT
>TRBJ2-7|TRBV2|NA|NA
CASSAAWGREEQYF
TGTGCCAGCAGTGCCGCGTGGGGGCGCGAAGAGCAGTACTTC
>TRBJ2-3|TRBV27|NA|NA
CASSSPRGGRSTDTQYF
TGTGCCAGCAGTTCCCCCAGGGGCGGGAGAAGCACAGATACGCAGTATTTT
>TRBJ1-1|TRBV30|NA|NA
CAWTVREDTEAFF
TGTGCCTGGACTGTGAGGGAGGACACTGAAGCTTTCTTT
>TRBJ2-7|TRBV7-3|TRBD1|once
CASSLWAGTGRYEQYF
TGTGCCAGCAGCTTGTGGGCAGGGACAGGGAGATACGAGCAGTACTTC
>TRBJ1-6|TRBV7-9|NA|NA
CASRTVNSPLHF
TGTGCCAGCAGGACGGTAAATTCACCCCTCCACTTT
>TRBJ2-6|TRBV5-1|NA|NA
CASTRTEINPGGANVLTF
TGCGCCAGCACTAGGACAGAGATAAATCCTGGGGGGGCCAACGTCCTGACTTTC
>TRBJ1-6|TRBV6-5|TRBD1|NA
CASSRTGSDSPLHF
TGTGCCAGCAGTCGGACAGGGTCGGATTCACCCCTCCACTTT
>TRBJ2-5|TRBV7-2|TRBD1|NA
CASSADRGETQYF
TGTGCCAGCAGTGCGGACAGGGGTGAGACCCAGTACTTC
>TRBJ1-1|TRBV30|NA|NA
CAWKRMNTEAFF
TGTGCCTGGAAGAGGATGAACACTGAAGCTTTCTTT
>TRBJ1-2|TRBV21-1|NA|NA
CASTSRRRQIYGYTF
TGTGCCAGCACCTCACGAAGGAGACAGATCTATGGCTACACCTTC
>TRBJ2-7|TRBV19|NA|NA
CASSMRQTNYEQYF
TGTGCCAGTAGTATGCGGCAGACGAACTACGAGCAGTACTTC
>TRBJ1-4|TRBV4-1|NA|NA
CASSQVLRKHEKLFF
TGCGCCAGCAGCCAAGTGCTTCGAAAGCATGAAAAACTGTTTTTT
>TRBJ2-3|TRBV21-1|NA|NA
CASRKGTDTQYF
TGTGCCAGCAGAAAGGGGACAGATACGCAGTATTTT
>TRBJ1-1|TRBV4-1|TRBD1|NA
CASSQVEDRDRHTEAFF
TGCGCCAGCAGCCAAGTCGAGGACCGGGACAGGCACACTGAAGCTTTCTTT
>TRBJ2-1|TRBV7-2|NA|few
CASSSADYSLNEQFF
TGTGCCAGCAGCTCCGCGGACTACAGCCTGAATGAGCAGTTCTTC
>TRBJ2-3|TRBV29-1|NA|NA
CSSDQTSTDTQYF
TGCAGCTCGGACCAAACAAGCACAGATACGCAGTATTTT
>TRBJ1-4|TRBV15|NA|NA
CATSSLGVGEKLFF
TGTGCCACCAGCAGTTTGGGGGTTGGGGAAAAACTGTTTTTT
>TRBJ2-7|TRBV19|TRBD1|NA
CASSRSWDRNNYEQYF
TGTGCCAGTAGCCGGTCTTGGGACAGGAATAACTACGAGCAGTACTTC
>TRBJ2-3|TRBV6-1|TRBD2|NA
CASRELAGRRSDTQYF
TGTGCCAGCAGGGAACTAGCGGGTAGGAGGTCAGATACGCAGTATTTT
>TRBJ1-4|TRBV27|NA|NA
CASSSGGRTRKKLFF
TGTGCCAGCAGTTCCGGTGGACGGACCCGTAAAAAACTGTTTTTT
>TRBJ1-3|TRBV29-1|NA|NA
CSVEDTLTGSGNTIYF
TGCAGCGTTGAAGATACGCTAACAGGGTCTGGAAACACCATATATTTT
>TRBJ2-7|TRBV6-7|NA|NA
CASSYPPPPGGPYEQYF
TGTGCCAGCAGTTACCCTCCCCCCCCCGGGGGCCCCTACGAGCAGTACTTC
>TRBJ1-1|TRBV9|NA|NA
CASSVEGNTEAFF
TGTGCCAGCAGCGTTGAGGGGAACACTGAAGCTTTCTTT
>TRBJ1-5|TRBV6-5|NA|NA
CASSPGPGGHQPQHF
TGTGCCAGCAGTCCGGGACCCGGAGGGCATCAGCCCCAGCATTTT
>TRBJ2-2|TRBV7-9|TRBD1|NA
CASSFLLGQGNTGELFF
TGTGCCAGCAGCTTTTTGCTTGGACAGGGGAACACCGGGGAGCTGTTTTTT
>TRBJ1-2|TRBV7-9|TRBD1|NA
CASSSGTGAPLVGYTF
TGTGCCAGCAGCTCAGGGACAGGGGCTCCCTTGGTGGGCTACACCTTC
>TRBJ2-7|TRBV7-8|NA|NA
CASSLGSISSIYEQYF
TGTGCCAGCAGCTTAGGCTCCATCTCGTCAATCTACGAGCAGTACTTC
>TRBJ1-1|TRBV7-8|TRBD1|once
CASSPKFGTGNTEAFF
TGTGCCAGCAGCCCAAAATTCGGGACAGGGAACACTGAAGCTTTCTTT
>TRBJ1-2|TRBV25-1|TRBD1|NA
CASSGDRGYYGYTF
TGTGCCAGCAGTGGGGACAGGGGGTACTATGGCTACACCTTC
>TRBJ1-1|TRBV19|NA|NA
CASSWAGTSLNTEAFF
TGTGCCAGTAGTTGGGCAGGCACATCACTGAACACTGAAGCTTTCTTT
>TRBJ1-1|TRBV19|NA|NA
CASSPTVGLNTEAFF
TGTGCCAGTAGTCCGACGGTGGGGTTGAACACTGAAGCTTTCTTT
>TRBJ2-1|TRBV7-3|TRBD2|NA
CASSQRTSGRANEQFF
TGTGCCAGCAGCCAGAGGACTAGCGGGAGGGCCAATGAGCAGTTCTTC
>TRBJ1-2|TRBV7-8|TRBD1|NA
CASSKDRSYGYTF
TGTGCCAGCAGCAAGGACAGGAGCTATGGCTACACCTTC
>TRBJ2-3|TRBV7-9|TRBD1|once
CASSKRTGNTDTQYF
TGTGCCAGCAGCAAAAGGACAGGGAACACAGATACGCAGTATTTT
>TRBJ1-4|TRBV29-1|NA|NA
CSVEGGYYNEKLFF
TGCAGCGTTGAGGGGGGCTATTATAATGAAAAACTGTTTTTT
>TRBJ1-4|TRBV2|TRBD1|NA
CASRRGQVATNEKLFF
TGTGCCAGCAGAAGAGGACAGGTTGCAACTAATGAAAAACTGTTTTTT
>TRBJ2-2|TRBV9|NA|NA
CASSVAPLNTGELFF
TGTGCCAGCAGCGTAGCCCCTTTGAACACCGGGGAGCTGTTTTTT
>TRBJ2-5|TRBV7-9|NA|NA
CASSLGGAGETQYF
TGTGCCAGCAGCTTAGGAGGGGCTGGGGAGACCCAGTACTTC
>TRBJ1-2|TRBV28|TRBD1|NA
CASSSGQASYGYTF
TGTGCCAGCAGTTCCGGACAGGCGAGCTATGGCTACACCTTC
>TRBJ2-1|TRBV29-1|TRBD2|NA
CSVAGAYEQFF
TGCAGCGTAGCGGGAGCCTATGAGCAGTTCTTC
>TRBJ1-2|TRBV27|NA|NA
CASSPGYGYTF
TGTGCCAGCAGTCCGGGTTATGGCTACACCTTC
>TRBJ2-3|TRBV5-1|TRBD2|NA
CASSLGSSGSTDTQYF
TGCGCCAGCAGCTTGGGGTCTAGCGGGAGCACAGATACGCAGTATTTT
>TRBJ1-3|TRBV11-2|NA|NA
CASSLIPGSSGNTIYF
TGTGCCAGCAGCTTAATACCAGGGAGCTCTGGAAACACCATATATTTT
>TRBJ2-1|TRBV5-1|TRBD2|NA
CASSPLTSGNNEQFF
TGCGCCAGCAGCCCCCTGACTAGCGGCAACAATGAGCAGTTCTTC
>TRBJ2-7|TRBV30|TRBD2|NA
CAWSVGLAGGNEQYF
TGTGCCTGGAGTGTAGGTCTAGCGGGAGGGAACGAGCAGTACTTC
>TRBJ1-1|TRBV12-5|TRBD1|NA
CASGIGQGEAFF
TGTGCTAGTGGGATTGGACAGGGTGAAGCTTTCTTT
>TRBJ1-5|TRBV6-6|TRBD1|NA
CASTNRGQPQHF
TGTGCCAGCACCAACAGGGGTCAGCCCCAGCATTTT
>TRBJ1-2|TRBV6-1|NA|NA
CASSDPSYRYYGYTF
TGTGCCAGCAGTGATCCATCATACAGGTACTATGGCTACACCTTC
>TRBJ1-2|TRBV6-5|TRBD1|few
CASRSRQGARQVYTF
TGTGCCAGCAGATCCCGACAGGGGGCTAGGCAGGTCTACACCTTC